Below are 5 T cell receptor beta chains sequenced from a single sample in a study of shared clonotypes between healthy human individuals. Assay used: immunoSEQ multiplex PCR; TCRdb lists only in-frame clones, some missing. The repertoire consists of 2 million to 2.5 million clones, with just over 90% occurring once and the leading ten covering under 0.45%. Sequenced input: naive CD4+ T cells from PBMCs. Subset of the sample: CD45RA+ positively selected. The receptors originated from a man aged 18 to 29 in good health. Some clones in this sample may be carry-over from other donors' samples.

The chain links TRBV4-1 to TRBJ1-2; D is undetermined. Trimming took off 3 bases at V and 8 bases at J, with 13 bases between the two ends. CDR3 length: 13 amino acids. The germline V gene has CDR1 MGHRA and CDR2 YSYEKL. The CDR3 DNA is TGCGCCAGCAGCCACGGGGTCCAACAGGGCTACACCTTC. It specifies CASSHGVQQGYTF.

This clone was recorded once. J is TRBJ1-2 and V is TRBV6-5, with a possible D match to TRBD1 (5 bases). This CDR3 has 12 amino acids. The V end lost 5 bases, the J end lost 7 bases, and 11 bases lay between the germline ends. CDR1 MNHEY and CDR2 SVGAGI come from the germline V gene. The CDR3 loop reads CASSLSGIGYTF. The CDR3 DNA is TGTGCCAGCAGTCTATCAGGGATTGGCTACACCTTC.

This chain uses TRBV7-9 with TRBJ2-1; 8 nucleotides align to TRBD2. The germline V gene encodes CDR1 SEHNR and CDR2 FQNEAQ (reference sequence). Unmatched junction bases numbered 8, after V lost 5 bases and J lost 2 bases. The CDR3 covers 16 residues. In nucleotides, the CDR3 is TGTGCCAGCAGCCGATGGACTAGCCCGGCCTACAATGAGCAGTTCTTC. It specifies CASSRWTSPAYNEQFF.

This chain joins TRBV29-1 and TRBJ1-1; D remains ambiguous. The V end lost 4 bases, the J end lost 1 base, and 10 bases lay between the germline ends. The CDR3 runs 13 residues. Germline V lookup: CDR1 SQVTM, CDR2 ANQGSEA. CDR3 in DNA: TGCAGCGTTGTCGCCCAGCAGAACACTGAAGCTTTCTTT. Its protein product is CSVVAQQNTEAFF.

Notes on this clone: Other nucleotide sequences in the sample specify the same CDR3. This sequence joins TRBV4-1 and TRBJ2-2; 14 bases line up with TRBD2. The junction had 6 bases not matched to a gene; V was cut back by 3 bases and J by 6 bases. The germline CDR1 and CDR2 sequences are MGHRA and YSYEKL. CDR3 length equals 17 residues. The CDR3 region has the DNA TGCGCCAGCAGCCAGGGACTAGCGGGAGTCTTAGCCGGGGAGCTGTTTTTT. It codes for CASSQGLAGVLAGELFF.